This T cell receptor (beta chain) was captured by sequencing in a study of regulatory T cells in long-lasting Graves disease. Study-wide results and limits: Accuracy could have been hurt by small sample size.

Germline V CDR1 and CDR2: SNHLY, FYNNEI. V gave up 6 bases and J gave up 12 bases; unmatched junction bases: 9. The CDR3 sequence is 12 residues long. Many counts were recorded for this clonotype. Its antigen is still unknown. Library construction for TCR beta used iRepertoire HTBI primers and Arm-PCR of CDR3 regions. One entry per CDR3 protein results from TCRdb running MiXCR on the multiplex PCR reads. Found here are roughly 610,000 distinct CDR3 sequences, 15% to 20% of them singletons; the top ten hold 18%. The time point here: newly diagnosed GD, antithyroid drugs for less than 3 months. PBMCs were the source of the RNA used for TCR sequencing. Separately, the same data were catalogued under a study of T cells in Graves' hyperthyroidism and ophthalmopathy. From that second work: Carried out on the TCR CDR3, a first-round RT-PCR used the HTBI primer set.

This material consisted of peripheral blood mononuclear cells (PBMCs), taken at new diagnosis, from a patient treated with antithyroid drugs. The sequence was collected from a young woman with Graves disease. The V call is TRBV2, the J call TRBJ1-2; 8 nucleotides align to TRBD1. The CDR3 protein is CASSPARTGNTF. The CDR3 region has the DNA TGTGCCAGCAGCCCCGCCCGGACAGGGAACACCTTC.